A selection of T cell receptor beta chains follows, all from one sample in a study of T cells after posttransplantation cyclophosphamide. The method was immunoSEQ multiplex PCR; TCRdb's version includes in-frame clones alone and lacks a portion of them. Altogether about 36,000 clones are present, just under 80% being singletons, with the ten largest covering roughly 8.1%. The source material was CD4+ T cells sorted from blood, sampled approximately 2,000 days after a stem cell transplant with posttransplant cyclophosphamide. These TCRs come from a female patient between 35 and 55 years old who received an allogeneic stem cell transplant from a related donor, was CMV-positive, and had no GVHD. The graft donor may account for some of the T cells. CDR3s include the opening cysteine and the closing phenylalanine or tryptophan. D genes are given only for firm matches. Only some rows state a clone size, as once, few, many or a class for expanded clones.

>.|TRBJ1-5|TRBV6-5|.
TGTGCCAGCAGAAGAACAGGGTCGCAGCCCCAGCATTTT
CASRRTGSQPQHF
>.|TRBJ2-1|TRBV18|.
TGTGCCAGCTCACCACCCGAGACAGGCTCCTACAATGAGCAGTTCTTC
CASSPPETGSYNEQFF
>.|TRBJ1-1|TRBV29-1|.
TGCAGCGTCTTTCAGGGGGAAGCTTTCTTT
CSVFQGEAFF
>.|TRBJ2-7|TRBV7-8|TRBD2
TGTGCCAGCAGCTCAGGGGTGCTAGCGGGGGAGCGCGAGCAGTACTTC
CASSSGVLAGEREQYF
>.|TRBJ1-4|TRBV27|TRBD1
TGTGCCAGCAGCTTAACCTACAGGGGGCAGAAGGAAAAACTGTTTTTT
CASSLTYRGQKEKLFF
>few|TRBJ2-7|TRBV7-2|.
TGTGCCAGCAGCTTAGTTGAACAATACGAGCAGTACTTC
CASSLVEQYEQYF
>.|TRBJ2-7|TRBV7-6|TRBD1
TGTGCCAGCAGCCTGGACAGGGGGCCCCACTACGAGCAGTACTTC
CASSLDRGPHYEQYF
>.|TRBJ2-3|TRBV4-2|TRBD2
TGTGCCAGCAGCCAAAGTGTGAGCGGGGGGCGCACAGATACGCAGTATTTT
CASSQSVSGGRTDTQYF
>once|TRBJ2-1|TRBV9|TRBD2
TGTGCCAGCAGCGTAATAGCGGGGGGGCCCGGACGGGCCTACAATGAGCAGTTCTTC
CASSVIAGGPGRAYNEQFF
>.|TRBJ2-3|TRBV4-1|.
TGCGCCAGCAGCCAAGACGGGGTGGCAGATACGCAGTATTTT
CASSQDGVADTQYF
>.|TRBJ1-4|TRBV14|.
TGTGCCAGCAGCCAAGATCTTAGGGGCTCGGAAAAACTGTTTTTT
CASSQDLRGSEKLFF
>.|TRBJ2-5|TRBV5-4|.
TGTGCCAGCAGCTTGGGAGGGGGGGCTCAAGAGACCCAGTACTTC
CASSLGGGAQETQYF
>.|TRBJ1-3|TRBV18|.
TGTGCCAGCTCACCGGACAGATTCTCTGGAAACACCATATATTTT
CASSPDRFSGNTIYF
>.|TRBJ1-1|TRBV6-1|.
TGTGCCAGCAGTGAATATTTGGGGGCGCGAACTGAAGCTTTCTTT
CASSEYLGARTEAFF
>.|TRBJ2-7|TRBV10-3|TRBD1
TGTGCCATCAGGGAACCGGGACAGGGGGCCTACGAGCAGTACTTC
CAIREPGQGAYEQYF
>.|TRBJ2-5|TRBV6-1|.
TGTGCCAGCAGTGAACTAAACCCAGAGACCCAGTACTTC
CASSELNPETQYF